This TCR beta chain was found in a study of blood T cell repertoires in COVID-19. This CDR3 spans 14 amino acids. Losses at the gene ends were 4 bases for V and 10 bases for J; bases not matched to a gene: 10. Germline loops: CDR1 SGHRS, CDR2 YFSETQ. TCRdb's copy holds only in-frame clones and misses some; the assay was immunoSEQ multiplex PCR. Of about 150,000 clones in the sample, roughly 80% were seen once. Recovered status in Cohort 3 required two negative PCRs, clearance, or symptom resolution. Sequences were obtained from PBMCs or T cells enriched from blood (not recorded which). The chain recombines TRBV5-1 with TRBJ1-3; 8 bases agree with TRBD1. The clonotype originates from a woman aged 50 to 65 who had recovered from COVID-19. The CDR3 loop is CASSRGQVDRTIYF. As DNA, the CDR3 is TGCGCCAGCAGCCGGGGACAGGTGGACAGGACCATATATTTT.